A single sample gave rise to the 30 T cell receptor beta chains below, sequenced in a study of blood T cell repertoires in COVID-19. TCRdb's table, derived via immunoSEQ multiplex PCR, lists solely in-frame clones and lacks some. The sample shows 160,000 or so clones, about 80% of them seen only once. What was sequenced was peripheral blood. These receptors were collected from a woman in her 70s with acute or convalescent COVID-19.

The CDR3 sequence is CASSFGRDNEQFF. The CDR3 bases are TGTGCCAGCAGCTTTGGGCGGGACAATGAGCAGTTCTTC. This sequence joins TRBV7-2 and TRBJ2-1, with D possibly being TRBD2 (5 bases). V lost 3 bases to trimming and J lost 5 bases, with 8 bases between them. Germline V gene sequence: CDR1 SGHTA, CDR2 FQGNSA. The CDR3 contains 13 residues.

The CDR3 nucleotides read TGCGCCAGCAGCTTAAGTAGATGGGAGCAGTACTTC. This translates into CASSLSRWEQYF. V is TRBV5-1 and J is TRBJ2-7; D call uncertain. CDR3 length equals 12 residues. Trimming took 2 bases from V and 7 from J, leaving 10 bases between them. Germline lookup yields CDR1 SGHRS and CDR2 YFSETQ.

The genes are TRBV6-2 or TRBV6-3 and TRBJ2-5; 14 bases fit TRBD2. V was pared by 5 bases and J by 7 bases, with 9 bases of the junction left unmatched. Germline CDR1 and CDR2: MNHEY and SVGEGT. This CDR3 has 16 residues. Written as DNA, the CDR3 is TGTGCCAGCAGTAAAGGGACTAGCGGGAGAAGTCTGACCCAGTACTTC. This encodes CASSKGTSGRSLTQYF.

The genes are TRBV28 and TRBJ1-1, with a tentative D call TRBD1 (5 bases). V lost 4 bases and J 6 bases, leaving 18 bases between the germline ends. Per germline, CDR1 MDHEN and CDR2 SYDVKM. There are 15 residues in the CDR3. CDR3 coding DNA: TGTGCCAGCAGTTCTTTCCCAGTAGGGGTCCCTGAAGCTTTCTTT. This encodes CASSSFPVGVPEAFF.

V and J are TRBV5-4 and TRBJ1-5; 11 bases match TRBD1. V dropped 3 bases and J dropped 0; count of bases not matched to a gene: 8. This CDR3 has 18 residues. In germline, CDR1 is SGHNT, CDR2 YYREEE (reference sequence). CDR3 amino acids: CASSWGDRGTHSNQPQHF. Written as DNA, the CDR3 is TGTGCCAGCAGCTGGGGGGACAGGGGGACCCATAGCAATCAGCCCCAGCATTTT.

The chain uses TRBV6-5 and TRBJ1-5, with D tentatively TRBD1 (6 bases). The CDR3 totals 13 residues. CDR1 and CDR2 (germline): MNHEY, SVGAGI. V was cut by 6 bases and J by 5 bases, with 11 bases left in between. CDR3 in DNA: TGTGCCAGCAGACAGGGTATGTATCAGCCCCAGCATTTT. This translates into CASRQGMYQPQHF.

This chain joins TRBV12-3 or TRBV12-4 and TRBJ1-5, with D possibly TRBD1 on 5 matching bases. V shed 4 bases and J shed 7 bases, with 11 bases lying between them. This CDR3 has 13 amino acids. The CDR3 nucleotides read TGTGCCAGCAGTTCCCAGCGGGGGCAGCCCCAGCATTTT. Translation gives CASSSQRGQPQHF.

This clone has a single count. V is TRBV4-2 and J is TRBJ2-1, with 8 positions matching TRBD2. This CDR3 has 14 residues. With 6 bases clipped from V and 6 bases from J, the junction kept 7 bases outside the gene matches. Germline CDR1 reads LGHNA; CDR2 reads YNFKEQ. The CDR3 coding sequence is TGTGCCAGCAGTTACGGGGGGGCTGGCAATGAGCAGTTCTTC. It specifies CASSYGGAGNEQFF.

This chain uses TRBV6-1 with TRBJ1-2, with TRBD1 identical over 7 bases. The length of the CDR3 is 15 residues. V trimming: 3 bases; J trimming: 2 bases; junction bases outside the gene matches: 6. The germline gives CDR1 MNHNS, CDR2 SASEGT. The CDR3 region is CASSDRTGGNYGYTF. CDR3 in DNA: TGTGCCAGCAGTGACCGGACAGGAGGGAACTATGGCTACACCTTC.

This clone appeared a single time. V usage is TRBV24-1 and J usage is TRBJ2-3; the D gene is possibly TRBD2 (6 bases). In germline, CDR1 is KGHDR, CDR2 SFDVKD. The CDR3 is 14 residues long. Trimming removed 10 bases from V and 2 bases from J, with 15 bases in between. CDR3 DNA sequence: TGTGCCACTTCAAACGGGGAGGACACAGATACGCAGTATTTT. Translated: CATSNGEDTDTQYF.

This sequence joins TRBV4-1 and TRBJ1-3; tentatively, D is TRBD1 (5 bases). The germline gives CDR1 MGHRA, CDR2 YSYEKL. The V gene lost 2 bases and the J gene lost 2 bases, with 13 bases spanning the gap. The CDR3 totals 16 residues. The CDR3 sequence is CASSQLPGGAGNTIYF. The CDR3 region has the DNA TGCGCCAGCAGCCAACTCCCCGGGGGGGCTGGAAACACCATATATTTT.

The DNA of the CDR3 is TGTGCCAGTACCCCCCGGCAGGAATACAACACTGAAGCTTTCTTT. This codes for CASTPRQEYNTEAFF. The rearrangement joins TRBV19 to TRBJ1-1, with D unclear. CDR3 length equals 15 residues. Trimming left V 7 bases short and J 2 bases short, with 17 bases between. Per the germline V gene, CDR1 is LNHDA and CDR2 is SQIVND (reference sequence).

The genes are TRBV18 and TRBJ1-3; no definite D call. Trimming pared 4 bases from V and 8 bases from J, leaving 9 bases between. CDR1 and CDR2 (germline): KGHSH, LQKENI. The CDR3 runs to 12 residues. CDR3 nucleotides: TGTGCCAGCTCACTCTCGCTACACACCATATATTTT. As protein: CASSLSLHTIYF.

The chain links TRBV7-9 to TRBJ2-7; TRBD1 might be the D (6 bases). Trimming took 3 bases from V and 6 from J, leaving 12 bases between them. CDR3 length: 13 amino acids. CDR1 and CDR2 (germline): SEHNR, FQNEAQ (reference sequence). CDR3 amino acids: CASSFLPGAEQYF. The CDR3 nucleotides read TGTGCCAGCAGCTTCCTCCCAGGGGCCGAGCAGTACTTC.

This clone was observed a handful of times. The V call is TRBV6-5, the J call TRBJ2-3; TRBD2 matches at 9 bases. The CDR3 consists of 14 residues. The J segment lost 4 bases and the V segment lost 6 bases, leaving 5 bases of the junction unmatched. Per germline, CDR1 MNHEY and CDR2 SVGAGI. CDR3 coding DNA: TGTGCCAGCAGACCCGGACTAGCGTCAGATACGCAGTATTTT. Its translation: CASRPGLASDTQYF.

V and J are TRBV7-9 and TRBJ2-5; D gene uncertain. This CDR3 spans 13 amino acids. Germline values: CDR1 SEHNR, CDR2 FQNEAQ (reference sequence). Between the trimmed V and J ends, which lost 1 base and 2 bases, there was a span of 5 bases. The CDR3 DNA follows: TGTGCCAGCAGCTTAGGAGTTCAAGAGACCCAGTACTTC. Translation: CASSLGVQETQYF.

This clone showed up just once. V and J are TRBV12-3 or TRBV12-4 and TRBJ1-1; a weak D match, TRBD1 (6 bases). The ends were cut back, 2 bases at V and 8 bases at J, with 9 bases in the middle. This CDR3 is 12 amino acids long. The chain's CDR3 is CASSLQGTEAFF. The CDR3 nucleotides are TGTGCCAGCAGTTTACAGGGGACCGAAGCTTTCTTT.

This clone has just one count. Relative to the germline gene, one junction end is altered; a read error may explain this. The chain employs TRBV4-3 and TRBJ1-2; D is perhaps TRBD1 (5 bases). The CDR3 runs 15 residues. The germline CDR1 and CDR2 sequences are LGHNA and YSLEER. CDR3 amino acids: CASSQNERGFSPESF. The CDR3, as DNA: TGCGCCAGCAGCCAAAATGAGCGGGGGTTTTCTCCCGAATCCTTC.

The rearrangement uses TRBV24-1 and TRBJ2-7, with TRBD2 as a possible D gene (6 bases). Trimming took 3 bases from V and 6 from J, leaving 20 bases between them. The CDR3 is made up of 16 amino acids. The germline V gene has CDR1 KGHDR and CDR2 SFDVKD. CDR3 sequence (DNA): TGTGCCACCAGTGATGAGGGGCGGGGCGGACTACGCGAGCAGTACTTC. Its translation: CATSDEGRGGLREQYF.

This rearrangement joins TRBV27 to TRBJ2-5; possible D gene TRBD1, 8 bases. In germline, CDR1 is MNHEY, CDR2 SMNVEV (reference sequence). CDR3 size: 14 residues. The ends were cut back, 10 bases at V and 4 bases at J, with 19 bases in the middle. CDR3 nucleotide sequence: TGTGCCACCCGGGGGGCAGGGGGCCGAGAGACCCAGTACTTC. It codes for CATRGAGGRETQYF.

This chain uses TRBV9 with TRBJ1-6; a possible D gene is TRBD1 (5 bases). The germline V gene has CDR1 SGDLS and CDR2 YYNGEE. There are 14 residues in the CDR3. Trimming shortened V by 2 bases and J by 7 bases, and 10 bases separated the two germline ends. The CDR3 is CASSVDSGNSPLHF. The CDR3 nucleotides read TGTGCCAGCAGCGTCGACAGTGGCAATTCACCCCTCCACTTT.

V gene TRBV19 combines with J gene TRBJ2-1; the match to TRBD1 covers 8 bases. V was pared by 6 bases and J by 2 bases, with 9 bases of the junction left unmatched. This CDR3 spans 16 amino acids. Germline V gene sequence: CDR1 LNHDA, CDR2 SQIVND (reference sequence). The CDR3 DNA is TGTGCCAGTAGCGGCGGTGCAGGGGGCGCCTACAATGAGCAGTTCTTC. Amino acid sequence: CASSGGAGGAYNEQFF.

The J gene is TRBJ2-3, the V gene TRBV5-1, with 14 bases that match TRBD2. The germline V gene has CDR1 SGHRS and CDR2 YFSETQ. The CDR3 is 15 amino acids. V shed 5 bases and J 4 bases; nucleotides not matched to a gene: 3. The CDR3 protein is CASREGLAGADTQYF. The CDR3 DNA is TGCGCCAGCAGGGAGGGACTAGCGGGGGCAGATACGCAGTATTTT.

This clone was seen just once. The V call is TRBV25-1, the J call TRBJ1-3; a weak D match, TRBD1 (5 bases). Germline values: CDR1 MGHDK, CDR2 SYGVNS. CDR3 length equals 16 residues. The V and J ends lost 2 bases and 2 bases respectively, with 13 bases between them. The CDR3 reads CASSEAGRGPGNTIYF. CDR3 nucleotide sequence: TGTGCCAGCAGTGAAGCCGGGAGGGGACCTGGAAACACCATATATTTT. Together with reference TRBV25-1 and TRBJ1-3, the CDR3 gives the full variable domain: EADIYQTPRYLVIGTGKKITLECSQTMGHDKMYWYQQDPGMELHLIHYSYGVNSTEKGDLSSESTVSRIRTEHFPLTLESARPSHTSQYLCASSEAGRGPGNTIYFGEGSWLTVV.

V usage is TRBV28 and J usage is TRBJ1-1; no firm D call. V shed 6 bases and J shed 1 base, with 18 bases lying between them. The length of the CDR3 is 16 residues. The V gene's germline CDR1 is MDHEN and CDR2 SYDVKM. CDR3 sequence (DNA): TGTGCCAGCAGACCCATCGGACGAGGGAAGAACACTGAAGCTTTCTTT. This gives the protein CASRPIGRGKNTEAFF.

This clone was seen a few times. The chain recombines TRBV28 with TRBJ2-7; 8 bases line up with TRBD1. CDR3 size: 14 residues. After removal of 5 bases from V and 3 bases from J, the junction contained 6 bases not matched to a gene. CDR1 is MDHEN, CDR2 SYDVKM, per germline. CDR3 sequence: CASSLGQGGYEQYF. In DNA form, the CDR3 reads TGTGCCAGCAGTCTTGGACAGGGAGGCTACGAGCAGTACTTC. The complete variable domain, with remaining parts taken from reference TRBV28 and TRBJ2-7, reads DVKVTQSSRYLVKRTGEKVFLECVQDMDHENMFWYRQDPGLGLRLIYFSYDVKMKEKGDIPEGYSVSREKKERFSLILESASTNQTSMYLCASSLGQGGYEQYFGPGTRLTVT.

The chain is built from TRBV18 and TRBJ1-2; D unclear. V was cut by 0 bases and J by 2 bases, with 7 bases left in between. Looked up from germline, CDR1 is KGHSH and CDR2 is LQKENI. The CDR3 has 14 residues. The CDR3 coding sequence is TGTGCCAGCTCACCACCGTTCCAGAACTATGGCTACACCTTC. Translating gives CASSPPFQNYGYTF. The whole variable domain, remainder taken from reference TRBV18 and TRBJ1-2, is NAGVMQNPRHLVRRRGQEARLRCSPMKGHSHVYWYRQLPEEGLKFMVYLQKENIIDESGMPKERFSAEFPKEGPSILRIQQVVRGDSAAYFCASSPPFQNYGYTFGSGTRLTVV.

This chain uses TRBV6-6 with TRBJ1-2; 7 bases align to TRBD1. The germline gives CDR1 MNHNY, CDR2 SVGAGI (reference sequence). J was trimmed by 4 bases and V by 7 bases; bases with no gene match: 15. CDR3 length: 16 residues. As DNA, the CDR3 is TGTGCCAGCATCTATGAAGACAGGGATTATTTCTATGGCTACACCTTC. Translated, it gives CASIYEDRDYFYGYTF.

This sequence joins TRBV10-2 and TRBJ2-1, with 8 bases matching TRBD2. The V segment lost 5 bases and the J segment 5 bases; nucleotides outside the gene matches: 8. This CDR3 is 15 amino acids long. Germline lookup yields CDR1 WSHSY and CDR2 SAAADI. The chain's CDR3 is CASSNSGKQDNEQFF. Written as DNA, the CDR3 is TGCGCCAGCAGTAATAGCGGGAAGCAAGACAATGAGCAGTTCTTC.

This chain uses TRBV7-2 with TRBJ1-2; 7 bases align to TRBD1. The trim removed 4 bases at V and 9 bases at J, leaving 11 bases unmatched. There are 14 residues in the CDR3. The V gene's germline CDR1 is SGHTA and CDR2 FQGNSA. DNA of the CDR3: TGTGCCAGCAGCTCCCCACAGGGGAACGGTCGCTACACCTTC. This encodes CASSSPQGNGRYTF.